This entry describes one T cell receptor beta chain. This sample includes further DNA sequences coding for the same CDR3. Cohort placement rested on clinical history that participants reported themselves. After removal of 0 bases from V and 4 bases from J, the junction contained 3 bases not matched to a gene. Germline-derived CDR1 and CDR2 are SGHRS and YFSETQ. The CDR3 covers 15 residues. This sample was included in a study of blood T cell repertoires in COVID-19. Profiled with immunoSEQ multiplex PCR; TCRdb holds only in-frame clones, not every one. The sample yields fewer than 350,000 clones, under 90% seen once.

This TCR came from a man in his sixties who had recovered from COVID-19. The material sequenced was PBMCs or T cells enriched from blood (not recorded which). The chain joins TRBV5-1 to TRBJ1-1; 10 bases map to TRBD1. CDR3 sequence reads: CASSLGDRGTTEAFF. CDR3 DNA sequence: TGCGCCAGCAGCTTGGGGGACAGGGGCACCACTGAAGCTTTCTTT.